This T cell receptor (beta chain) was recorded in a study of blood T cell repertoires in COVID-19 (dated by TCRdb to the early 2020s). Notes on the research overall: Samples covering the acute and convalescent phases of COVID-19 were provided by collaborators in the United States, Italy and Spain. Deeply sampled blood TCRbeta repertoires from subjects exposed to, actively infected with, or recovered from COVID-19 were included in the dataset. Sample metadata almost always included a de-identified subject ID, COVID-19 status, age in years and sex. Samples were obtained from the ongoing ImmuneRACE study (first 160 participants) and from 950 to 1,500 subjects provided by 6 global collaborators. The material from the prospective study consisted of cDNA or gDNA derived from T cells, B-cell-depleted T cells, or PBMCs. The repertoires were released in a freely available public database meant as a resource for research on the immune response to SARS-CoV-2. Where available, HLA class I and class II types were obtained from metadata supplied by the sample provider rather than from assay-based typing. Paper-wide results and their limitations: Clinical and demographic metadata were provided uncurated, with the amount varying by source and participant.

The collaborating institutions used their own protocols to collect whole blood in K2EDTA tubes. For TCRbeta analysis, collaborators shipped samples as frozen whole blood, isolated PBMCs, or DNA extracted from either of those sample types. Sequences SGHRS (CDR1) and YFSETQ (CDR2) are obtained from the germline V gene. Taken from cysteine to phenylalanine, the CDR3 has 15 residues. Only CDR3 DNA is held: 45 bases, read in frame from base 1. V has 3 bases trimmed and J has 7 bases trimmed; junction bases matching no gene number 3. With respect to this clone: The antigen it binds to is not known. No much larger clone is present one base from it, and per-base qualities are unavailable.

TCRbeta CDR3 regions were amplified from genomic DNA using the immunoSEQ Assay, a bias-controlled multiplex PCR. The study's processing was this. Nucleated cell counts per sample were estimated from amplification of reference gene primers within the assay. To quantify the absolute abundance of each unique TCRbeta CDR3 rearrangement, sequence reads were collapsed and filtered. For each sample, productive Simpson clonality was calculated by taking the square root of Simpson's diversity index across productive rearrangements. TCRdb carries this immuneACCESS record with in-frame sequences only. Its versions omit some clonotypes, under half of them owing to an unresolved V gene in the studies checked, with the rest unexplained. V and J calls and clone size are given by that table; D and trimming were obtained from the DNA. The sample table records around 100,000 clones; more than 75% of these occur just once. The ten largest clonotypes hold roughly 13% of the sample.

The clonotype comes from a human donor in a cohort sampled during active COVID-19. This receptor chain uses TRBV5-1 and TRBJ2-1, with 14 middle bases fitting TRBD2. The sample taken for sequencing was peripheral blood. Here the CDR3 is given as CASSSGTSGSNEQFF. The nucleotide sequence is given as TGCGCCAGCAGCTCCGGGACTAGCGGGAGTAATGAGCAGTTCTTC.